This section outlines one TCR beta chain sequence together with its context. The method was immunoSEQ multiplex PCR; TCRdb's version includes in-frame clones alone and lacks a portion of them. Here the sample spans about 130,000 clones, 80% to 95% being singletons. The data originate from a study of control samples from healthy donors and cancer patients. CDR1 is MDHEN, CDR2 SYDVKM, per germline. This CDR3 spans 14 amino acids. V shed 5 bases and J 5 bases; nucleotides not matched to a gene: 3. The gene calls are TRBV28 and TRBJ1-5; TRBD1 matches at 10 bases. Sequenced sample: blood. The source of this sequence is a woman aged 45-65 years in good health. CDR3: CASSRDRGHQPQHF. CDR3 in DNA: TGTGCCAGCAGTCGCGACAGGGGGCATCAGCCCCAGCATTTT. Supplemented by reference TRBV28 and TRBJ1-5, the full variable domain reads DVKVTQSSRYLVKRTGEKVFLECVQDMDHENMFWYRQDPGLGLRLIYFSYDVKMKEKGDIPEGYSVSREKKERFSLILESASTNQTSMYLCASSRDRGHQPQHFGDGTRLSIL.